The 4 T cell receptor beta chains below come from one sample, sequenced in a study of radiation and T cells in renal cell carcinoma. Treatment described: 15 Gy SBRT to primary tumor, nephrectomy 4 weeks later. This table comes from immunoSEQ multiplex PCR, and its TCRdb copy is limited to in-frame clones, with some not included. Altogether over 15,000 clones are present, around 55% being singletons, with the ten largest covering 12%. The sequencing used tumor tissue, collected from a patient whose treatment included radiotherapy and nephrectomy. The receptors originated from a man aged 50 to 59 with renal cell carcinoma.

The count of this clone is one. CDR3 sequence (DNA): TGTGCCAGCAGCCAGGCTGCATCAGGACTTAACACTGAAGCTTTCTTT. Residues: CASSQAASGLNTEAFF. The chain couples TRBV4-2 to TRBJ1-1, with D unclear. This CDR3 contains 16 residues. Germline CDR1 and CDR2: LGHNA and YNFKEQ. The V and J ends lost 3 bases and 2 bases respectively, with 16 bases between them.

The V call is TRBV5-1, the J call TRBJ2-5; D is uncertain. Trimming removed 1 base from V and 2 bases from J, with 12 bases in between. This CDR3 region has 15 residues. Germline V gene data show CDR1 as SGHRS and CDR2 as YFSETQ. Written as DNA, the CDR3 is TGCGCCAGCAGCTTGCGCTCTGGGCTTCAAGAGACCCAGTACTTC. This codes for CASSLRSGLQETQYF.

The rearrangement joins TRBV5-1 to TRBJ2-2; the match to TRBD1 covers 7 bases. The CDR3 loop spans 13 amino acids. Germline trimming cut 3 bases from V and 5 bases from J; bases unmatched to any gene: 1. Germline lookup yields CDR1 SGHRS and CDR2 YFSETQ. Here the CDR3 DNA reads TGCGCCAGCAGCTCAGGGGGAACCGGGGAGCTGTTTTTT. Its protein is CASSSGGTGELFF.

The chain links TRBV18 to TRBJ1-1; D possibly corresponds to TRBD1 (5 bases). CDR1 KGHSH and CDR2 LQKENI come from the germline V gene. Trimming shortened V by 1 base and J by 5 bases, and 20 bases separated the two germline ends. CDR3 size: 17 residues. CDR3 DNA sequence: TGTGCCAGCTCACCACAGGAGATTGGGGGTTCGTGGACTGAAGCTTTCTTT. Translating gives CASSPQEIGGSWTEAFF.